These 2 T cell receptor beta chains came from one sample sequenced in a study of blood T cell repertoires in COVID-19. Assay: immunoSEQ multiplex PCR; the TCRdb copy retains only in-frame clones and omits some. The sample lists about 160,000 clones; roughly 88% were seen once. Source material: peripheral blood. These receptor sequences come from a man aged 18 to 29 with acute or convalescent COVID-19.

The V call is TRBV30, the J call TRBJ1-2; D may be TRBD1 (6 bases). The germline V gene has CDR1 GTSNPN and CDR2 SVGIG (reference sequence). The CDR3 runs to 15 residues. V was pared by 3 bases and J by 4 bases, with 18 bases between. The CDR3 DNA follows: TGTGCCTGGAGAAAGCCCAGGGGTATCGGCTATGGCTACACCTTC. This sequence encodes CAWRKPRGIGYGYTF.

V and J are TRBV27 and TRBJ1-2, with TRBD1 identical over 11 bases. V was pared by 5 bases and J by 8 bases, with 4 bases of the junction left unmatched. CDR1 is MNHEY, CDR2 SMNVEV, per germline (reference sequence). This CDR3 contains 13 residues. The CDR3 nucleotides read TGTGCCAGCAGTGGACAGGGGGCGGGCGGCTACACCTTC. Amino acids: CASSGQGAGGYTF.